This T cell receptor beta chain emerged from a study of OX40 agonist ivuxolimab in advanced cancers. Study at large: Patients were dosed intravenously with ivuxolimab at 0.01 to 10 mg/kg every 2 weeks.

The CDR3 spans 16 residues. Germline loops: CDR1 SGDLS, CDR2 YYNGEE. Trimming took off 3 bases at V and 3 bases at J, with 17 bases between the two ends. Measured with immunoSEQ multiplex PCR; TCRdb has only the in-frame clones, and not every one. This table holds over 85,000 clones, around 85% found once. This chain connects TRBV9 to TRBJ2-3, with D perhaps TRBD1 (5 bases). The clonotype comes from an adult with an advanced solid tumor such as melanoma, head and neck, liver or kidney cancer. The sequencing here drew on CD4+ or CD8+ T cells sorted from blood, taken in a trial of the OX40 agonist ivuxolimab. The DNA of the CDR3 is TGTGCCAGCAGCGCAACCCCCCAGGGTACAACAGATACGCAGTATTTT. Its protein product is CASSATPQGTTDTQYF.